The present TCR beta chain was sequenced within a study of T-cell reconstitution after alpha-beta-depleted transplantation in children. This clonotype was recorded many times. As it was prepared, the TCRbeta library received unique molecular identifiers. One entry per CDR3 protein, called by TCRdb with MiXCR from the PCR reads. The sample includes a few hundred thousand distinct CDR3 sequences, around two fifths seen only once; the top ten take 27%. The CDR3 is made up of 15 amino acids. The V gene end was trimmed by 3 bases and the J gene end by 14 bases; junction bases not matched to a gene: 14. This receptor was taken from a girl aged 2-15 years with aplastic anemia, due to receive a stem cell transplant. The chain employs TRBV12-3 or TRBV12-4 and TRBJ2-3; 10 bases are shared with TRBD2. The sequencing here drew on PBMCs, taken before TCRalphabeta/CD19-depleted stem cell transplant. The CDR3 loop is CASSFSGRRRSHRYF. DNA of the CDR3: TGTGCCAGCAGTTTTAGCGGGAGGAGAAGGTCGCACAGGTATTTT.